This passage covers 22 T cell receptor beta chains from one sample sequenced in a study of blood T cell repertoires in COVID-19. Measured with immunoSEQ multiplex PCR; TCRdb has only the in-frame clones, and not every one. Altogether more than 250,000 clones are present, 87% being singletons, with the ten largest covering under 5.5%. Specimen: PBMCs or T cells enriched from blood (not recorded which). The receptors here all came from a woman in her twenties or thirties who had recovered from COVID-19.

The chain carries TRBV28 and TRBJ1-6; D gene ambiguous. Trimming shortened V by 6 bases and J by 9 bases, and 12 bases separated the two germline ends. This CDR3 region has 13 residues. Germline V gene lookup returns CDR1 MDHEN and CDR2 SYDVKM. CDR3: CASSLDKRSPLHF. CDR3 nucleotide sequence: TGTGCCAGCAGCCTGGATAAGCGTTCACCCCTCCACTTT.

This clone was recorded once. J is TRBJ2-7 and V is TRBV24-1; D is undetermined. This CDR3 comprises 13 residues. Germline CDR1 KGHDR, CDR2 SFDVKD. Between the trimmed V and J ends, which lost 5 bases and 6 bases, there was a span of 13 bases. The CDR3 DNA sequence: TGTGCCACCAGTGCCCCCCCGCGTAGCGAGCAGTACTTC. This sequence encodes CATSAPPRSEQYF.

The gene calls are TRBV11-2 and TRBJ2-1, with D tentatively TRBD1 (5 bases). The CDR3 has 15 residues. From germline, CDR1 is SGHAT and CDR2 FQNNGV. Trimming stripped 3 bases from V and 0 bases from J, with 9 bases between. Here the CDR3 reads CASSLGQVSYNEQFF. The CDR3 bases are TGTGCCAGCAGCTTGGGGCAGGTCTCCTACAATGAGCAGTTCTTC.

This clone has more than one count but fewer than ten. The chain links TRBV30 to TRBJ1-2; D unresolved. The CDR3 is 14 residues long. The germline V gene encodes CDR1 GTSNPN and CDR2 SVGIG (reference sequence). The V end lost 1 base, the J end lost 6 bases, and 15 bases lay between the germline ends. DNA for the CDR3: TGTGCCTGGAGTGAAACAACCCGAAGTCATGGCTACACCTTC. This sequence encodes CAWSETTRSHGYTF.

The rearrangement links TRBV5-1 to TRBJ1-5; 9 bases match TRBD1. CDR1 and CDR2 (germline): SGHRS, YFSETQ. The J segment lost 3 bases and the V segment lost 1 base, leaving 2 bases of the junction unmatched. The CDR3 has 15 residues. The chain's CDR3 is CASSLRTGDNQPQHF. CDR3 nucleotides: TGCGCCAGCAGCTTGAGGACAGGGGACAATCAGCCCCAGCATTTT.

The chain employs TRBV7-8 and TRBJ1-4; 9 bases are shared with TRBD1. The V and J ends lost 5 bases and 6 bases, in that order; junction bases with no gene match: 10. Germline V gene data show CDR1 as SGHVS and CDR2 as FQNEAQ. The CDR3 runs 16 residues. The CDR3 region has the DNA TGTGCCAGCAGCACCGGCTCGACAGGGGGTTATGAAAAACTGTTTTTT. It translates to CASSTGSTGGYEKLFF.

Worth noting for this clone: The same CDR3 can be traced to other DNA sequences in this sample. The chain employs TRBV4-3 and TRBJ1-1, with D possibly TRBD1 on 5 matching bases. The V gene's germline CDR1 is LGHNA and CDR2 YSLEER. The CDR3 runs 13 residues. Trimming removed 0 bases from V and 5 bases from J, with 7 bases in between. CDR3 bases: TGCGCCAGCAGCCAAGATAGGGGTACTGAAGCTTTCTTT. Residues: CASSQDRGTEAFF.

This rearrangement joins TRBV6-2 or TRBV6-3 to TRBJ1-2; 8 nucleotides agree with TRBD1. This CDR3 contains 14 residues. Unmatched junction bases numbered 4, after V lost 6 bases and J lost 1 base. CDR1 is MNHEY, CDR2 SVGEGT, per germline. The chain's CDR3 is CASSRTGFNYGYTF. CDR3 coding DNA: TGTGCCAGCAGCAGGACAGGGTTTAACTATGGCTACACCTTC.

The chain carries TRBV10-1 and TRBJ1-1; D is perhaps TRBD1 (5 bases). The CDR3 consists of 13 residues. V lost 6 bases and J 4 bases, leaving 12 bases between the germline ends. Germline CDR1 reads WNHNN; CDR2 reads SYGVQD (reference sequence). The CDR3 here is CASRAGTITEAFF. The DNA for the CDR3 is TGCGCCAGCAGAGCCGGGACTATCACTGAAGCTTTCTTT.

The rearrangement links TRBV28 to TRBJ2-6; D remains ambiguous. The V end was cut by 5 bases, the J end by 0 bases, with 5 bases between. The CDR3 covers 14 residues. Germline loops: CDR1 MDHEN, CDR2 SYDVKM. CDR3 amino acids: CASSVISGANVLTF. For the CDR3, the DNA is TGTGCCAGCAGTGTCATCTCTGGGGCCAACGTCCTGACTTTC. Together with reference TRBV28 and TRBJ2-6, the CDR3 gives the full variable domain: DVKVTQSSRYLVKRTGEKVFLECVQDMDHENMFWYRQDPGLGLRLIYFSYDVKMKEKGDIPEGYSVSREKKERFSLILESASTNQTSMYLCASSVISGANVLTFGAGSRLTVL.

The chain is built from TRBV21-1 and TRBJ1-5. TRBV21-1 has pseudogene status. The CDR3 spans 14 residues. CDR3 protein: CASSTLGGDQPQHF. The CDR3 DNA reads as TGTGCCAGCAGCACTCTCGGGGGAGATCAGCCCCAGCATTTT.

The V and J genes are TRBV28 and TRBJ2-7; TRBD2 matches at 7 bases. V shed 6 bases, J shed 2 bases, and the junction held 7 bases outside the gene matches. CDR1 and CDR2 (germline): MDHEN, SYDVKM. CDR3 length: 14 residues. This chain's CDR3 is CASSPSGGTYEQYF. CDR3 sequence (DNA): TGTGCCAGCAGCCCATCCGGGGGGACCTACGAGCAGTACTTC.

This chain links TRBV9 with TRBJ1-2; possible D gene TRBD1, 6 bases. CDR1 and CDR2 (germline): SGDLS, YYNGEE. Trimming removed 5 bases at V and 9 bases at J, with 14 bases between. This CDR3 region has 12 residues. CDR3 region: CASRLQDSSYTF. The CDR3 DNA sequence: TGTGCCAGCAGACTCCAGGACAGCAGCTACACCTTC.

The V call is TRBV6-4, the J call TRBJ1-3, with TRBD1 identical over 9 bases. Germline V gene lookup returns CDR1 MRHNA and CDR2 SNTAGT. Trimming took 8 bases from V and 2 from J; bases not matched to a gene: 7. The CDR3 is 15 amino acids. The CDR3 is CASAAGQGPGNTIYF. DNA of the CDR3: TGTGCCAGCGCCGCGGGACAGGGCCCTGGAAACACCATATATTTT.

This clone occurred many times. CDR3 loop: CASSEIGGDTQYF. The CDR3 DNA follows: TGTGCCAGCAGTGAAATTGGAGGAGATACGCAGTATTTT. The chain is built from TRBV2 and TRBJ2-3, with a possible D match to TRBD2 (5 bases). The CDR3 has 13 residues. Trimming stripped 2 bases from V and 5 bases from J, with 8 bases between. Germline lookup yields CDR1 SNHLY and CDR2 FYNNEI.

CDR3 bases: TGTGCCAGCAGTTTATACGCGGGATACGAAAACACCATATATTTT. Encoded protein: CASSLYAGYENTIYF. The chain couples TRBV28 to TRBJ1-3; D is uncertain. The CDR3 contains 15 residues. CDR1 and CDR2 (germline): MDHEN, SYDVKM. V was trimmed by 1 base and J by 6 bases, leaving 13 bases between them. Using reference TRBV28 and TRBJ1-3 for the parts outside the CDR3, the full variable domain is DVKVTQSSRYLVKRTGEKVFLECVQDMDHENMFWYRQDPGLGLRLIYFSYDVKMKEKGDIPEGYSVSREKKERFSLILESASTNQTSMYLCASSLYAGYENTIYFGEGSWLTVV.

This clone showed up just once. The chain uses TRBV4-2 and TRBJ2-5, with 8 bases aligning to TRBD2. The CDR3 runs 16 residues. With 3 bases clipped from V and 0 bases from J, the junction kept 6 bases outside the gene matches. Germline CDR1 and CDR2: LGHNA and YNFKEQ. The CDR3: CASSQLAGTYQETQYF. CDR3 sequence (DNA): TGTGCCAGCAGCCAGTTAGCGGGGACGTACCAAGAGACCCAGTACTTC.

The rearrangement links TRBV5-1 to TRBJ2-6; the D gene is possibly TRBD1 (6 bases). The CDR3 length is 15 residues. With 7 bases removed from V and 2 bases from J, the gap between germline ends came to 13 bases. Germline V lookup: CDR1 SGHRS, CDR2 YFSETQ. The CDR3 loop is CASGGTGPGANVLTF. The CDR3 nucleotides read TGCGCCAGCGGGGGCACAGGCCCTGGGGCCAACGTCCTGACTTTC.

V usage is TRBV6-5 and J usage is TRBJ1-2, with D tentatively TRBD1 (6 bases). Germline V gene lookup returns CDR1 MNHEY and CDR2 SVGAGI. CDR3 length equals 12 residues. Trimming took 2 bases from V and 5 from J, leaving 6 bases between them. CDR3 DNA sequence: TGTGCCAGCAGTTACAGGGGGTATGGCTACACCTTC. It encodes CASSYRGYGYTF.

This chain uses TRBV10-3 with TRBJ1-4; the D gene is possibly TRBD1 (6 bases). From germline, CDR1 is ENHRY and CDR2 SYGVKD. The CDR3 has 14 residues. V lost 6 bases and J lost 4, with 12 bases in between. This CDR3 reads CAIRGAGDNEKLFF. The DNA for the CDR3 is TGTGCCATCAGGGGGGCAGGGGATAATGAAAAACTGTTTTTT.

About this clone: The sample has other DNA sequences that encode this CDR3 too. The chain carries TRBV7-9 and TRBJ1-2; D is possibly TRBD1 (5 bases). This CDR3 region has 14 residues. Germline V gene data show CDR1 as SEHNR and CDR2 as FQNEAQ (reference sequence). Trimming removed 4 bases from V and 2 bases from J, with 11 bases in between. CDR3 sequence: CASSSDSGNYGYTF. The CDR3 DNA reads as TGTGCCAGCAGCTCTGATTCAGGGAACTATGGCTACACCTTC. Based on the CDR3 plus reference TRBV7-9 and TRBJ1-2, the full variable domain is DTGVSQNPRHKITKRGQNVTFRCDPISEHNRLYWYRQTLGQGPEFLTYFQNEAQLEKSRLLSDRFSAERPKGSFSTLEIQRTEQGDSAMYLCASSSDSGNYGYTFGSGTRLTVV.

The CDR3 bases are TGTGCCAGCAGAGGCCTAAAAGCGGGGGGCCCCATTGGACCCTCCTACGAGCAGTACTTC. Amino acids: CASRGLKAGGPIGPSYEQYF. This sequence joins TRBV2 and TRBJ2-7, with TRBD2 matching 9 bases. Germline trimming cut 6 bases from V and 0 bases from J; bases unmatched to any gene: 21. Germline values: CDR1 SNHLY, CDR2 FYNNEI. This CDR3 spans 20 amino acids.